These 21 T cell receptor beta chains were all obtained from the same sample, sequenced in a study of blood T cell repertoires in COVID-19. Sequencing was performed with immunoSEQ multiplex PCR; in TCRdb, only in-frame clones are kept and a portion is missing. This table has 50,000 to 65,000 clones, more than 90% appearing once. Input material: peripheral blood. These receptors were taken from a human donor in a cohort sampled during active COVID-19.

This chain links TRBV7-9 with TRBJ2-3, with a possible D match to TRBD2 (6 bases). The V gene lost 4 bases and the J gene lost 0 bases, with 11 bases spanning the gap. Germline V lookup: CDR1 SEHNR, CDR2 FQNEAQ (reference sequence). CDR3 size: 15 residues. Here the CDR3 reads CASSWDSYSTDTQYF. DNA of the CDR3: TGTGCCAGCAGCTGGGACTCCTATAGCACAGATACGCAGTATTTT.

This rearrangement joins TRBV4-1 to TRBJ2-7; TRBD1 aligns across 7 bases. Germline V CDR1 and CDR2: MGHRA, YSYEKL. V trimming: 8 bases; J trimming: 4 bases; junction bases outside the gene matches: 17. CDR3 size: 16 residues. The CDR3 DNA sequence: TGCGCCAGCTCACATGACCCCGCAGGGGGATCTTACGAGCAGTACTTC. This codes for CASSHDPAGGSYEQYF.

The V gene is TRBV24-1, the J gene TRBJ1-1, with 7 bases fitting TRBD1. Per germline, CDR1 KGHDR and CDR2 SFDVKD. J was trimmed by 5 bases and V by 3 bases; bases with no gene match: 8. This CDR3 has 15 amino acids. Here the CDR3 DNA reads TGTGCCACCAGTGATAAAAGGGGGCAGAGGACTGAAGCTTTCTTT. This encodes CATSDKRGQRTEAFF.

V gene TRBV11-2 combines with J gene TRBJ2-5, with D possibly matching TRBD2 (6 bases). Germline V gene sequence: CDR1 SGHAT, CDR2 FQNNGV. This CDR3 has 17 residues. V lost 1 base to trimming and J lost 1 base, with 16 bases between them. CDR3 DNA: TGTGCCAGCAGCTTAGGGACCGGTTGGAGGGTCCAAGAGACCCAGTACTTC. It yields the protein CASSLGTGWRVQETQYF. Full variable domain (outside the CDR3, taken from reference TRBV11-2 and TRBJ2-5): EAGVAQSPRYKIIEKRQSVAFWCNPISGHATLYWYQQILGQGPKLLIQFQNNGVVDDSQLPKDRFSAERLKGVDSTLKIQPAKLEDSAVYLCASSLGTGWRVQETQYFGPGTRLLVL.

This chain's CDR3 is CASSSLAGGTGELFF. The CDR3 DNA reads as TGTGCCAGCAGCTCACTAGCGGGTGGCACCGGGGAGCTGTTTTTT. This chain joins TRBV11-2 and TRBJ2-2; TRBD2 aligns across 9 bases. J lost 4 bases, V lost 4 bases, and 4 bases had no gene match. Germline assignment: CDR1 SGHAT and CDR2 FQNNGV. The CDR3 is made up of 15 amino acids.

The V call is TRBV7-2, the J call TRBJ2-5, with D possibly being TRBD2 (7 bases). Germline V gene lookup returns CDR1 SGHTA and CDR2 FQGNSA. The germline V and J ends were trimmed by 5 bases and 4 bases, with 17 bases remaining between them. The CDR3 extends over 15 amino acids. CDR3 region: CASSLVRGGRETQYF. The CDR3 nucleotides are TGTGCCAGCAGCCTGGTTAGGGGGGGCCGAGAGACCCAGTACTTC.

The chain carries TRBV5-1 and TRBJ2-1; a possible D gene is TRBD1 (7 bases). Germline CDR1 SGHRS, CDR2 YFSETQ. This CDR3 is 16 amino acids long. The V end lost 4 bases, the J end lost 8 bases, and 22 bases lay between the germline ends. CDR3: CASSRRDSGVFDEQFF. The CDR3 region has the DNA TGCGCCAGCAGCCGGCGGGACAGCGGCGTTTTCGATGAGCAGTTCTTC.

The V gene is TRBV30, the J gene TRBJ1-6; D gene ambiguous. The CDR3 is 15 residues long. Germline loops: CDR1 GTSNPN, CDR2 SVGIG (reference sequence). Trimming stripped 8 bases from V and 0 bases from J, with 14 bases between. The CDR3 coding sequence is TGTGCCGTCTCGACTGTAAGCTCCTATAATTCACCCCTCCACTTT. It is translated as CAVSTVSSYNSPLHF.

The CDR3 spells CASSLGLSPNTEAFF. In nucleotides, the CDR3 is TGTGCCAGCAGCTTAGGACTCAGTCCGAACACTGAAGCTTTCTTT. This chain links TRBV7-9 with TRBJ1-1; the D is unclear. The V end was cut by 1 base, the J end by 1 base, with 10 bases between. The germline V gene encodes CDR1 SEHNR and CDR2 FQNEAQ (reference sequence). CDR3 length: 15 amino acids.

V usage is TRBV3-1 (or the pseudogene TRBV3-2) and J usage is TRBJ2-1, with TRBD2 matching 13 bases. Trimming removed 3 bases from V and 7 bases from J; junction bases left unmatched: 9. Germline-derived CDR1 and CDR2 are LGHDT and YNNKEL (reference sequence). This CDR3 has 17 residues. The CDR3 here is CASSHNRGLAGANEQFF. For the CDR3, the DNA is TGTGCCAGCAGCCACAACCGAGGACTAGCGGGAGCGAATGAGCAGTTCTTC.

The chain is built from TRBV4-3 and TRBJ1-2; a weak D match, TRBD1 (5 bases). Trimming stripped 0 bases from V and 4 bases from J, with 12 bases between. This CDR3 has 15 amino acids. Germline values: CDR1 LGHNA, CDR2 YSLEER. CDR3 amino acids: CASSQEAGRSYGYTF. DNA of the CDR3: TGCGCCAGCAGCCAAGAGGCAGGGAGGAGCTATGGCTACACCTTC.

The chain employs TRBV5-1 and TRBJ1-1; 9 bases match TRBD1. CDR3 length: 15 amino acids. Trimming removed 4 bases from V and 1 base from J; junction bases left unmatched: 5. Germline V gives CDR1 SGHRS, CDR2 YFSETQ. CDR3 nucleotides: TGCGCCAGCAGCCGGGACAGGGACCCGAACACTGAAGCTTTCTTT. This translates into CASSRDRDPNTEAFF.

The gene calls are TRBV5-1 and TRBJ1-6; the match to TRBD1 covers 10 bases. With V trimmed by 1 base and J by 9 bases, 7 bases remained unmatched. The CDR3 is made up of 16 amino acids. CDR1 SGHRS and CDR2 YFSETQ come from the germline V gene. Written as DNA, the CDR3 is TGCGCCAGCAGCTTGTGGGACAGGGGATTAAGTTCACCCCTCCACTTT. It codes for CASSLWDRGLSSPLHF.

The gene calls are TRBV6-5 and TRBJ1-2; unclear D gene. Germline loops: CDR1 MNHEY, CDR2 SVGAGI. V shed 0 bases and J shed 11 bases, with 16 bases lying between them. The CDR3 length is 14 residues. The CDR3 DNA follows: TGTGCCAGCAGTTACTCGGCCCCGCAAGAAAAATACACCTTC. Translation gives CASSYSAPQEKYTF.

V is TRBV19 and J is TRBJ1-6; D is possibly TRBD1 (6 bases). Germline V gene sequence: CDR1 LNHDA, CDR2 SQIVND (reference sequence). The CDR3 is made up of 14 amino acids. The V end was cut by 7 bases, the J end by 8 bases, with 15 bases between. In DNA form, the CDR3 reads TGTGCCAGTACCCCGGGGACACCCTATTCACCCCTCCACTTT. It encodes CASTPGTPYSPLHF.

This clone appeared a single time. This chain links TRBV5-6 with TRBJ2-2; 9 bases are a match to TRBD1. In germline, CDR1 is SGHDT, CDR2 YYEEEE. This CDR3 region has 15 residues. V was clipped by 7 bases and J by 4 bases; unmatched bases: 8. The CDR3 DNA reads as TGTGCCAGCTCCCTGAGGACAGGGGCCACCGGGGAGCTGTTTTTT. This gives the protein CASSLRTGATGELFF.

The rearrangement uses TRBV5-1 and TRBJ2-1; 9 bases map to TRBD1. There are 15 residues in the CDR3. Germline V gene data show CDR1 as SGHRS and CDR2 as YFSETQ. V lost 0 bases, J lost 4 bases, and 2 bases stayed unmatched. This chain's CDR3 is CASSLGGQGYNEQFF. DNA of the CDR3: TGCGCCAGCAGCTTGGGGGGACAGGGTTACAATGAGCAGTTCTTC.

The rearrangement links TRBV12-3 or TRBV12-4 to TRBJ1-5; TRBD1 agrees at 7 bases. V shed 5 bases and J 9 bases; nucleotides not matched to a gene: 7. CDR3 length equals 13 residues. This CDR3 reads CASSGTDDWPQHF. The CDR3 region has the DNA TGTGCCAGCAGTGGGACAGACGATTGGCCCCAGCATTTT.

The chain couples TRBV19 to TRBJ2-3; TRBD2 is a possible D gene (5 bases). The CDR3 consists of 14 residues. V was trimmed by 2 bases and J by 6 bases, leaving 12 bases between them. CDR1 is LNHDA, CDR2 SQIVND, per germline (reference sequence). CDR3 region: CASSIHGRGDTQYF. The CDR3, as DNA: TGTGCCAGTAGTATACACGGGCGCGGGGATACGCAGTATTTT.

The chain has TRBV7-3 and TRBJ2-5; TRBD1 matches at 8 bases. The V gene end was trimmed by 5 bases and the J gene end by 5 bases; junction bases not matched to a gene: 7. Germline CDR1 and CDR2: SGHTA and FQGTGA. The CDR3 length is 14 residues. This CDR3 is CASSHGQGGETQYF. The CDR3 coding sequence is TGTGCCAGCAGCCATGGACAGGGAGGCGAGACCCAGTACTTC.

J is TRBJ1-6 and V is TRBV6-5; D perhaps matches TRBD1 (6 bases). The V and J ends lost 8 bases and 0 bases respectively, with 8 bases between them. The CDR3 contains 14 residues. Germline V gives CDR1 MNHEY, CDR2 SVGAGI. CDR3: CASGQSSYNSPLHF. CDR3 nucleotide sequence: TGTGCCAGCGGACAGAGCTCCTATAATTCACCCCTCCACTTT.